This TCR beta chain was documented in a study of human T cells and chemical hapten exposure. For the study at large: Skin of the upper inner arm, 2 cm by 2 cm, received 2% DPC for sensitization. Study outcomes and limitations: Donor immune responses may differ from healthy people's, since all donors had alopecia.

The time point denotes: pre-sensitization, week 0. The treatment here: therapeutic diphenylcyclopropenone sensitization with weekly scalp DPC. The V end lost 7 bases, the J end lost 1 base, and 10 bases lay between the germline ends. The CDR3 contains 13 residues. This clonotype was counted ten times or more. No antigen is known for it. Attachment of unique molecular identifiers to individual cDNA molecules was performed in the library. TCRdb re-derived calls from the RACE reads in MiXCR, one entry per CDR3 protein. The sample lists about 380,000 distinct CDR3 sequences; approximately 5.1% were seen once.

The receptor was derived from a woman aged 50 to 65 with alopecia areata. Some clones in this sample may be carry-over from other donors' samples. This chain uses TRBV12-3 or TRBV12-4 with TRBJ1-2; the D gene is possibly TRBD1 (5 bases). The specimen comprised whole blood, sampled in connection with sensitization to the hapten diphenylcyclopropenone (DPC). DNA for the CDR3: TGTGCCAGCACCTTGACAGTTAACTATGGCTACACCTTC. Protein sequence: CASTLTVNYGYTF.